This T cell receptor beta chain was retrieved from a study of T cell responses to AZD1222 COVID-19 vaccine. Background on the study: Second-dose intervals near 4 or 12 weeks were combined. The study, taken as a whole, reports: Scientists sampled the repertoires only once the peak T cell response had passed. At study baseline, merely a handful of AZD1222 recipients were seropositive. Among the donors, most were white British and more were female, and clonal diversity was possibly underestimated.

This clone has more than one count but fewer than ten. Its antigen is still unknown. Some clones are missing from TCRdb's copy, which holds only in-frame ones; the method was immunoSEQ multiplex PCR. The data contain more than 50,000 clones, 70% to 90% of them singletons. CDR3 length equals 14 residues. Germline V gene data show CDR1 as SGHTA and CDR2 as FQGNSA. V was clipped by 5 bases and J by 3 bases; unmatched bases: 5. The receptor was isolated from an adult in good health. The V call is TRBV7-2, the J call TRBJ2-7; TRBD1 aligns across 9 bases. Sequencing used peripheral blood, obtained on day 0 of AZD1222 vaccination. The chain's CDR3 is CASSPGTGYYEQYF. Written as DNA, the CDR3 is TGTGCCAGCAGCCCCGGGACAGGGTACTACGAGCAGTACTTC.